Following are 28 T cell receptor beta chains from one sample sequenced in a study of cytomegalovirus exposure and HLA in healthy donors. Profiling relied on immunoSEQ multiplex PCR, and the TCRdb table lists in-frame clones only, not all of them. The repertoire consists of roughly 56,000 clones, with over 75% occurring once and the leading ten covering approximately 2%. Sequencing was carried out using PBMCs. These receptors were collected from a woman aged 25 to 39 in good health and CMV-seronegative.

The chain links TRBV6-6 to TRBJ1-2; 10 nucleotides line up with TRBD1. J was trimmed by 4 bases and V by 4 bases; bases with no gene match: 6. Looked up from germline, CDR1 is MNHNY and CDR2 is SVGAGI (reference sequence). The CDR3 length is 15 residues. The CDR3 DNA sequence: TGTGCCAGCAGTTCCGGGACAGGGGTGGCCTATGGCTACACCTTC. Its translation: CASSSGTGVAYGYTF.

The chain couples TRBV20-1 to TRBJ2-3, with D uncertain. The CDR3 has 11 amino acids. V dropped 5 bases and J dropped 4 bases, with 7 bases sitting between them. Germline CDR1 is DFQATT and CDR2 is SNEGSKA (reference sequence). The DNA of the CDR3 is TGCAGTGCTCACACCCCAGATACGCAGTATTTT. As protein: CSAHTPDTQYF.

V is TRBV28 and J is TRBJ1-1, with 7 bases fitting TRBD1. This CDR3 is built from 14 residues. CDR1 MDHEN and CDR2 SYDVKM come from the germline V gene. The V segment lost 4 bases and the J segment 5 bases; nucleotides outside the gene matches: 7. The CDR3 loop reads CASSYQGGMTEAFF. As DNA, the CDR3 is TGTGCCAGCAGTTACCAGGGGGGAATGACTGAAGCTTTCTTT.

The chain carries TRBV2 and TRBJ2-1, with D possibly TRBD1 on 6 matching bases. Per germline, CDR1 SNHLY and CDR2 FYNNEI. The CDR3 is 16 amino acids. With 5 bases removed from V and 4 bases from J, the gap between germline ends came to 18 bases. CDR3 protein: CASSTPLRGQYNEQFF. CDR3 nucleotides: TGTGCCAGCAGTACCCCCCTCCGGGGACAATACAATGAGCAGTTCTTC.

The CDR3, as DNA: TGTGCCAGCAGGGGGCGCGGGAGTAACGGGGAGCTGTTTTTT. This sequence encodes CASRGRGSNGELFF. This chain joins TRBV7-2 and TRBJ2-2, with 7 bases lining up with TRBD2. The CDR3 has 14 residues. Per the germline V gene, CDR1 is SGHTA and CDR2 is FQGNSA. V dropped 6 bases and J dropped 7; count of bases not matched to a gene: 8.

The chain joins TRBV27 to TRBJ2-7, with 9 bases lining up with TRBD1. Per the germline V gene, CDR1 is MNHEY and CDR2 is SMNVEV (reference sequence). The V and J ends lost 3 bases and 4 bases, in that order; junction bases with no gene match: 4. This CDR3 region has 14 residues. The DNA for the CDR3 is TGTGCCAGCAGTTTTGTGGGACAGGGATACGAGCAGTACTTC. Translating gives CASSFVGQGYEQYF.

This chain uses TRBV2 with TRBJ2-1; TRBD2 is a possible D gene (6 bases). V lost 7 bases to trimming and J lost 7 bases, with 14 bases between them. The CDR3 consists of 13 residues. Germline V gene data show CDR1 as SNHLY and CDR2 as FYNNEI. The CDR3 reads CASKEGPPNEQFF. As DNA, the CDR3 is TGTGCCAGCAAGGAGGGACCCCCGAATGAGCAGTTCTTC.

The rearrangement uses TRBV10-3 and TRBJ1-4; D is uncertain. CDR3 length: 19 residues. The V gene lost 0 bases and the J gene lost 0 bases, with 17 bases spanning the gap. Germline CDR1 and CDR2: ENHRY and SYGVKD. CDR3 in amino acids: CAISESGVVGRPTNEKLFF. In DNA, the CDR3 is TGTGCCATCAGTGAGTCCGGTGTGGTTGGGAGACCAACTAATGAAAAACTGTTTTTT.

CDR3 bases: TGTGCCAGCTCACCACCTCTAGCGGGAGTGGGAGGAGATACGCAGTATTTT. Protein product: CASSPPLAGVGGDTQYF. The genes are TRBV18 and TRBJ2-3; 10 bases are a match to TRBD2. With V trimmed by 0 bases and J by 5 bases, 8 bases remained unmatched. There are 17 residues in the CDR3. Germline values: CDR1 KGHSH, CDR2 LQKENI.

The chain has TRBV2 and TRBJ2-7; tentatively, D is TRBD2 (6 bases). The ends were cut back, 5 bases at V and 2 bases at J, with 10 bases in the middle. Germline loops: CDR1 SNHLY, CDR2 FYNNEI. This CDR3 has 13 amino acids. The CDR3 spells CASSIAVAYEQYF. CDR3 bases: TGTGCCAGCAGTATAGCGGTAGCCTACGAGCAGTACTTC.

The chain joins TRBV20-1 to TRBJ2-7, with D tentatively TRBD2 (6 bases). This CDR3 contains 11 residues. V lost 6 bases to trimming and J lost 9 bases, with 15 bases between them. CDR1 and CDR2 (germline): DFQATT, SNEGSKA (reference sequence). CDR3 bases: TGCAGTGCATTACCAGGAGGGGTGCAGTACTTC. Protein: CSALPGGVQYF.

The rearrangement uses TRBV28 and TRBJ1-5; D is undetermined. Trimming pared 7 bases from V and 2 bases from J, leaving 6 bases between. The germline V gene has CDR1 MDHEN and CDR2 SYDVKM. The CDR3 totals 12 residues. The CDR3 reads CASTRGNQPQHF. CDR3 bases: TGTGCCAGCACCCGTGGCAATCAGCCCCAGCATTTT.

The chain has TRBV2 and TRBJ2-1, with D possibly matching TRBD2 (5 bases). This CDR3 is built from 14 residues. Trimming removed 9 bases from V and 1 base from J, with 13 bases in between. Per germline, CDR1 SNHLY and CDR2 FYNNEI. CDR3 nucleotides: TGTGCCAGTCGCCCGGGGTCTTCCTACAATGAGCAGTTCTTC. Residues: CASRPGSSYNEQFF.

The V call is TRBV6-5, the J call TRBJ2-2; tentatively, D is TRBD1 (6 bases). Germline V CDR1 and CDR2: MNHEY, SVGAGI. V was clipped by 2 bases and J by 3 bases, with 10 bases between them. The CDR3 contains 15 residues. The CDR3 nucleotides are TGTGCCAGCAGTTACGGACAGCTAGACACCGGGGAGCTGTTTTTT. Its translation: CASSYGQLDTGELFF.

The rearrangement links TRBV19 to TRBJ2-3, with a weak D call TRBD1 (5 bases). The CDR3 is 14 residues long. CDR1 and CDR2 (germline): LNHDA, SQIVND (reference sequence). V lost 5 bases, J lost 2 bases, and 11 bases lay in between. The CDR3 DNA is TGTGCCAGTAGTTTGGTCAGGGACACAGATACGCAGTATTTT. This translates into CASSLVRDTDTQYF.

The J gene is TRBJ1-1, the V gene TRBV5-4; a weak D match, TRBD1 (5 bases). From germline, CDR1 is SGHNT and CDR2 YYREEE (reference sequence). The CDR3 runs 16 residues. V lost 2 bases and J lost 1, with 15 bases in between. The DNA of the CDR3 is TGTGCCAGCAGCTTATTCGTACAGGACCAGAACACTGAAGCTTTCTTT. Amino acid sequence: CASSLFVQDQNTEAFF.

This clone has only one observation. This rearrangement joins TRBV7-3 to TRBJ2-1; tentatively, D is TRBD2 (5 bases). V lost 5 bases and J 7 bases, leaving 12 bases between the germline ends. Germline values: CDR1 SGHTA, CDR2 FQGTGA. The CDR3 totals 13 residues. For the CDR3, the DNA is TGTGCCAGCAGCGCCCCGGAGGCGAATGAGCAGTTCTTC. It yields the protein CASSAPEANEQFF. The entire variable domain, with the rest obtained from reference TRBV7-3 and TRBJ2-1, is as follows: GAGVSQTPSNKVTEKGKYVELRCDPISGHTALYWYRQSLGQGPEFLIYFQGTGAADDSGLPNDRFFAVRPEGSVSTLKIQRTERGDSAVYLCASSAPEANEQFFGPGTRLTVL.

The rearrangement uses TRBV19 and TRBJ1-2; no clear D. The CDR3 extends over 14 amino acids. Looked up from germline, CDR1 is LNHDA and CDR2 is SQIVND (reference sequence). Trimming stripped 6 bases from V and 5 bases from J, with 16 bases between. In DNA, the CDR3 is TGTGCCAGTAGCCGGGAAAAGACGTCTTATGGCTACACCTTC. It encodes CASSREKTSYGYTF.

The V gene is TRBV6-1, the J gene TRBJ2-5; TRBD2 is a possible D gene (5 bases). Germline V CDR1 and CDR2: MNHNS, SASEGT. Trimming left V 2 bases short and J 6 bases short, with 22 bases between. The CDR3 is 17 amino acids. The CDR3 sequence is CASSETVVQSPGKTQYF. In DNA form, the CDR3 reads TGTGCCAGCAGTGAAACAGTGGTACAGTCTCCCGGGAAGACCCAGTACTTC.

The chain links TRBV11-2 to TRBJ2-3; 9 bases match TRBD2. CDR3 length: 16 residues. Unmatched junction bases numbered 6, after V lost 5 bases and J lost 0 bases. Germline V CDR1 and CDR2: SGHAT, FQNNGV. The CDR3: CASSPGTSFSTDTQYF. The CDR3 coding sequence is TGTGCCAGCAGCCCAGGGACTAGCTTTAGCACAGATACGCAGTATTTT.

CDR3 sequence (DNA): TGTGCCAGCAGCCCAGCGTTCGACAATGAGCAGTTCTTC. It yields the protein CASSPAFDNEQFF. The chain carries TRBV5-4 and TRBJ2-1, with D uncertain. Looked up from germline, CDR1 is SGHNT and CDR2 is YYREEE (reference sequence). The CDR3 loop spans 13 amino acids. V gave up 4 bases and J gave up 5 bases, with 10 bases separating them.

The chain carries TRBV5-4 and TRBJ1-2; D remains ambiguous. From germline, CDR1 is SGHNT and CDR2 YYREEE (reference sequence). The CDR3 has 14 residues. Deletions cut 2 bases from V and 6 bases from J, with 14 bases between. CDR3 sequence: CASSLGSGLDGYTF. CDR3 nucleotide sequence: TGTGCCAGCAGCTTAGGGTCCGGACTTGATGGCTACACCTTC.

The V gene is TRBV6-1, the J gene TRBJ2-6; 9 nucleotides align to TRBD1. The V segment lost 1 base and the J segment 0 bases; nucleotides outside the gene matches: 1. The length of the CDR3 is 17 residues. Per the germline V gene, CDR1 is MNHNS and CDR2 is SASEGT. In DNA, the CDR3 is TGTGCCAGCAGTGAAGGGGACAGGGTCTCTGGGGCCAACGTCCTGACTTTC. The encoded protein is CASSEGDRVSGANVLTF.

This sequence joins TRBV16 and TRBJ2-5; 9 positions agree with TRBD2. V dropped 3 bases and J dropped 2; count of bases not matched to a gene: 1. CDR3 length: 14 residues. Germline assignment: CDR1 KGHSY and CDR2 FQNENV. CDR3 region: CASSQRGGQETQYF. The CDR3 DNA is TGTGCCAGCAGCCAGCGGGGGGGACAAGAGACCCAGTACTTC.

This clone was seen once. The chain employs TRBV28 and TRBJ1-4; 10 bases are a match to TRBD1. This CDR3 is built from 15 residues. In germline, CDR1 is MDHEN, CDR2 SYDVKM. The J segment lost 6 bases and the V segment lost 6 bases, leaving 7 bases of the junction unmatched. CDR3 amino acids: CASRTPGTGDEKLFF. The CDR3 nucleotides read TGTGCCAGCAGAACTCCCGGGACAGGGGATGAAAAACTGTTTTTT. Filled out from reference TRBV28 and TRBJ1-4, the complete variable domain reads DVKVTQSSRYLVKRTGEKVFLECVQDMDHENMFWYRQDPGLGLRLIYFSYDVKMKEKGDIPEGYSVSREKKERFSLILESASTNQTSMYLCASRTPGTGDEKLFFGSGTQLSVL.

This clone was detected only once. This chain joins TRBV19 and TRBJ1-1; weak D call: TRBD1 (6 bases). The V and J ends lost 6 bases and 0 bases respectively, with 8 bases between them. The CDR3 covers 13 residues. The germline V gene has CDR1 LNHDA and CDR2 SQIVND (reference sequence). The CDR3 region is CASSGQLNTEAFF. The CDR3 DNA reads as TGTGCCAGTAGCGGACAGTTGAACACTGAAGCTTTCTTT.

The genes are TRBV2 and TRBJ2-7, with 8 bases lining up with TRBD1. Germline loops: CDR1 SNHLY, CDR2 FYNNEI. The J segment lost 0 bases and the V segment lost 4 bases, leaving 5 bases of the junction unmatched. This CDR3 spans 15 amino acids. CDR3 sequence: CASSGGQGASYEQYF. The CDR3 region has the DNA TGTGCCAGCAGTGGGGGTCAGGGGGCCTCCTACGAGCAGTACTTC.

This chain connects TRBV11-3 to TRBJ1-1; D is perhaps TRBD1 (5 bases). The CDR3 extends over 16 amino acids. Trimming shortened V by 5 bases and J by 3 bases, and 19 bases separated the two germline ends. Germline V CDR1 and CDR2: SGHNT, YENEEA. For the CDR3, the DNA is TGTGCCAGCAGCGGCCGAGGGCAGGCGGGGGACACTGAAGCTTTCTTT. Its protein product is CASSGRGQAGDTEAFF.